This TCR beta chain was obtained from a study of response to subunit inactivated influenza vaccine. Study-wide points: Seasonal influenza vaccination, on each occasion, was suggested by the authors to recruit few new T cells.

This clonotype was detected a few times. What it recognizes is unknown. This CDR3 contains 16 residues. Germline values: CDR1 SGHRS, CDR2 YFSETQ. V was clipped by 0 bases and J by 5 bases, with 15 bases between them. TCRdb re-called the RT-PCR reads through MiXCR, storing one row per CDR3 protein. The data contain approximately 520,000 distinct CDR3 sequences, approximately 24% of them seen just once; the ten biggest clones take up approximately 2%. The material sequenced was CD4+ T cells sorted from PBMCs, taken around 5 days after vaccination. The sequence was collected from a man aged 45 to 65 who received an inactivated influenza vaccine. This chain uses TRBV5-1 with TRBJ2-1; D might be TRBD1 (7 bases). CDR3 region: CASSLAIQGGNNEQFF. The CDR3 coding sequence is TGCGCCAGCAGCTTGGCGATCCAGGGGGGTAACAATGAGCAGTTCTTC.